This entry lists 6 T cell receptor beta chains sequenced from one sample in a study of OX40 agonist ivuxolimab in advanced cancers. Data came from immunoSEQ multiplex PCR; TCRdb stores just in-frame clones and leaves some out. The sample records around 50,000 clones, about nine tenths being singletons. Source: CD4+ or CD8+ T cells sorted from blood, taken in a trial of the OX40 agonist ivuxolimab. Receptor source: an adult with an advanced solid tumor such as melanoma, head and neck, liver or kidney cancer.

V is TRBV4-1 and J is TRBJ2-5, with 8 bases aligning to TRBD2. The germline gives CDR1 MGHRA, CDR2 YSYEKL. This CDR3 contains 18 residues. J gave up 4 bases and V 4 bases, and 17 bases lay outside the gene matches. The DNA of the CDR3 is TGCGCCAGCAGCCCTCGCCACCACACTGATCTAGCGGGAGAGACCCAGTACTTC. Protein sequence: CASSPRHHTDLAGETQYF.

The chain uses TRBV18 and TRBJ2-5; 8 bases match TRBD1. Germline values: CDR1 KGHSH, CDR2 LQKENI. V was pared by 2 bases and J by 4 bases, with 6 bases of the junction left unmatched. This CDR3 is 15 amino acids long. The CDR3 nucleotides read TGTGCCAGCTCACCAAGCAGGGGGCAAGGAGAGACCCAGTACTTC. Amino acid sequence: CASSPSRGQGETQYF.

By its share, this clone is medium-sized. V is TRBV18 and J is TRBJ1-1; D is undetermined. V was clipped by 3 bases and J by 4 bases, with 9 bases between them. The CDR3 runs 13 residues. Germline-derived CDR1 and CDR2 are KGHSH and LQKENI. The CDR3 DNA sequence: TGTGCCAGCTCACCTATCAAGGGCACTGAAGCTTTCTTT. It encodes CASSPIKGTEAFF. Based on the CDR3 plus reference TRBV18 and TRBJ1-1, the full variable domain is NAGVMQNPRHLVRRRGQEARLRCSPMKGHSHVYWYRQLPEEGLKFMVYLQKENIIDESGMPKERFSAEFPKEGPSILRIQQVVRGDSAAYFCASSPIKGTEAFFGQGTRLTVV.

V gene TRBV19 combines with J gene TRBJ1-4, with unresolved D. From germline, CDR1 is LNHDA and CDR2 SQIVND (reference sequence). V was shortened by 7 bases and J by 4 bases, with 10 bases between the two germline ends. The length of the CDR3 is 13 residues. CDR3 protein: CASKMEINEKLFF. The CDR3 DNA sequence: TGTGCCAGTAAGATGGAGATTAATGAAAAACTGTTTTTT.

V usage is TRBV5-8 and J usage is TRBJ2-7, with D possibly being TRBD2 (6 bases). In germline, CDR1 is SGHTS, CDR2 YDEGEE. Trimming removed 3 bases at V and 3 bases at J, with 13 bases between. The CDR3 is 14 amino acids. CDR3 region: CASSSEGSFYEQYF. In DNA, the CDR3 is TGTGCCAGCAGCTCGGAGGGATCCTTCTACGAGCAGTACTTC.

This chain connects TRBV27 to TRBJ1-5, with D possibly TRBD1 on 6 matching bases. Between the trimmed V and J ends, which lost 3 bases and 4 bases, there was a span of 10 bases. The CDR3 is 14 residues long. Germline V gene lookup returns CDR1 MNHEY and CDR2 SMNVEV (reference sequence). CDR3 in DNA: TGTGCCAGCAGTTTCAGGGGAGGGAATCAGCCCCAGCATTTT. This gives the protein CASSFRGGNQPQHF.